A single sample is the source of the 26 T cell receptor beta chains below, sequenced in a study of shared clonotypes between healthy human individuals. Measured with immunoSEQ multiplex PCR; TCRdb has only the in-frame clones, and not every one. Counted here are roughly 2 million clones, about 95% occurring once; the ten biggest clones make up more than 0.95%. CD8 cells regarded as naive lacked CD45RO, were positively chosen for CCR7, and omitted terminally differentiated effector memory CD45RA+ cells. Sequencing was performed on naive CD8+ T cells sorted from blood. These receptors all come from a man younger than 35 in good health.

The rearrangement uses TRBV6-6 and TRBJ2-1, with 7 bases lining up with TRBD1. CDR1 is MNHNY and CDR2 is SVGAGI in the germline V gene (reference sequence). After removal of 7 bases from V and 0 bases from J, the junction contained 3 bases not matched to a gene. The CDR3 is 14 residues long. The DNA of the CDR3 is TGTGCCAGCAAGACAGGGAACTCCTACAATGAGCAGTTCTTC. Translation: CASKTGNSYNEQFF.

The J gene is TRBJ1-4, the V gene TRBV15; D may be TRBD1 (5 bases). The CDR3 runs 15 residues. CDR1 is LNHNV, CDR2 YYDKDF, per germline (reference sequence). V shed 8 bases and J shed 5 bases, with 18 bases lying between them. The CDR3, as DNA: TGTGCCACCCCCCGTCGGCAGGGAGGAAATGAAAAACTGTTTTTT. It specifies CATPRRQGGNEKLFF.

Comment on this clone: Other DNA sequences within the sample encode an identical CDR3. The V and J genes are TRBV9 and TRBJ2-3; 10 positions match TRBD2. V was clipped by 0 bases and J by 2 bases; unmatched bases: 3. Germline CDR1 reads SGDLS; CDR2 reads YYNGEE. The length of the CDR3 is 16 residues. The CDR3 here is CASSVGSGGSTDTQYF. CDR3 DNA: TGTGCCAGCAGCGTAGGTAGCGGGGGGTCCACAGATACGCAGTATTTT.

Comments on this clone: Other DNA sequences of this sample code for an identical CDR3. The chain combines TRBV7-9 with TRBJ1-1, with D perhaps matching TRBD1 (5 bases). Germline CDR1 and CDR2: SEHNR and FQNEAQ (reference sequence). With 1 base removed from V and 7 bases from J, the gap between germline ends came to 13 bases. The CDR3 is 14 amino acids. The chain's CDR3 is CASSLVGGAGEAFF. CDR3 nucleotide sequence: TGTGCCAGCAGCTTAGTTGGCGGGGCGGGTGAAGCTTTCTTT.

This clone was picked up one time. The V call is TRBV27, the J call TRBJ2-3, with 10 bases that match TRBD2. CDR1 MNHEY and CDR2 SMNVEV come from the germline V gene (reference sequence). Unmatched junction bases numbered 9, after V lost 10 bases and J lost 5 bases. The CDR3 runs to 14 residues. The CDR3 loop is CATWTSGLIDTQYF. The CDR3 DNA is TGTGCCACCTGGACTAGCGGCCTGATAGATACGCAGTATTTT.

This chain links TRBV27 with TRBJ2-1, with D perhaps assigned TRBD1 or TRBD2 (6 bases each). This CDR3 comprises 17 residues. V was shortened by 6 bases and J by 7 bases, with 25 bases between the two germline ends. CDR1 and CDR2 from the germline V gene are MNHEY and SMNVEV (reference sequence). The CDR3 region is CASSNVGGIAHFNEQFF. The CDR3 nucleotides are TGTGCCAGCAGCAATGTAGGGGGGATAGCGCACTTTAATGAGCAGTTCTTC.

The chain carries TRBV5-5 and TRBJ2-1; D gene ambiguous. The CDR3 is 12 amino acids. Germline V lookup: CDR1 SGHKS, CDR2 YYEKEE (reference sequence). Trimming stripped 2 bases from V and 5 bases from J, with 5 bases between. The CDR3 loop reads CASSFWDNEQFF. As DNA, the CDR3 is TGTGCCAGCAGCTTTTGGGACAATGAGCAGTTCTTC.

CDR3 nucleotide sequence: TGTGCCAGCAGTCCCGAGCCAGGGGGGACCTACGAGCAGTACTTC. Amino acid sequence: CASSPEPGGTYEQYF. V usage is TRBV7-6 and J usage is TRBJ2-7; tentative D call: TRBD1 (7 bases). The germline V and J ends were trimmed by 6 bases and 2 bases, with 17 bases remaining between them. In germline, CDR1 is SGHVS, CDR2 FNYEAQ. The CDR3 has 15 residues.

The chain combines TRBV27 with TRBJ2-1; TRBD2 agrees at 9 bases. The CDR3 sequence is 15 residues long. The J segment lost 7 bases and the V segment lost 2 bases, leaving 6 bases of the junction unmatched. Germline V lookup: CDR1 MNHEY, CDR2 SMNVEV (reference sequence). The CDR3 loop is CASSLISGRWNEQFF. CDR3 in DNA: TGTGCCAGCAGTTTAATAAGCGGGAGGTGGAATGAGCAGTTCTTC.

V is TRBV6-1 and J is TRBJ2-7, with D possibly being TRBD2 (7 bases). This CDR3 is 17 amino acids long. V was clipped by 1 base and J by 5 bases, with 21 bases between them. Germline lookup yields CDR1 MNHNS and CDR2 SASEGT. The CDR3 sequence: CASSEDAYGGGLNEQYF. The CDR3, as DNA: TGTGCCAGCAGTGAAGACGCTTATGGGGGGGGCCTCAACGAGCAGTACTTC.

V and J are TRBV9 and TRBJ1-2; 8 bases map to TRBD1. The V gene end was trimmed by 3 bases and the J gene end by 3 bases; junction bases not matched to a gene: 1. CDR3 size: 13 residues. Per germline, CDR1 SGDLS and CDR2 YYNGEE. In DNA, the CDR3 is TGTGCCAGCAGCGCGGGACAGGACTATGGCTACACCTTC. As protein: CASSAGQDYGYTF.

V is TRBV28 and J is TRBJ2-7; TRBD2 is a possible D gene (5 bases). V was trimmed by 6 bases and J by 6 bases, leaving 18 bases between them. The CDR3 is 14 residues long. The germline V gene encodes CDR1 MDHEN and CDR2 SYDVKM. CDR3 amino acids: CASSLSGYWGEQYF. The CDR3 region has the DNA TGTGCCAGCAGCCTCTCGGGGTATTGGGGCGAGCAGTACTTC.

The chain joins TRBV5-6 to TRBJ2-7; D not resolved. CDR1 is SGHDT and CDR2 is YYEEEE in the germline V gene. The CDR3 is 13 residues long. Trimming took off 3 bases at V and 3 bases at J, with 10 bases between the two ends. The CDR3 DNA follows: TGTGCCAGCAGCTACGGGCCAGACTACGAGCAGTACTTC. Its protein is CASSYGPDYEQYF.

The V and J genes are TRBV2 and TRBJ1-1, with 7 nucleotides matching TRBD1. The V segment lost 4 bases and the J segment 3 bases; nucleotides outside the gene matches: 8. In germline, CDR1 is SNHLY, CDR2 FYNNEI. CDR3 length: 15 residues. The CDR3 coding sequence is TGTGCCAGCAGTGGATCGACAGGGTGGTACACTGAAGCTTTCTTT. It translates to CASSGSTGWYTEAFF.

In its sample, this clone was seen once. This sample includes further DNA sequences coding for the same CDR3. The DNA for the CDR3 is TGTGCCAGCAGGGGGGTTGAGCAGTTCTTC. This codes for CASRGVEQFF. V usage is TRBV2 and J usage is TRBJ2-1; D possibly matches TRBD1 or TRBD2 (5 bases each). Between the trimmed V and J ends, which lost 6 bases and 9 bases, there was a span of 6 bases. CDR3 length equals 10 residues. CDR1 is SNHLY and CDR2 is FYNNEI in the germline V gene.

The chain has TRBV4-3 and TRBJ1-2; D perhaps matches TRBD1 (5 bases). Germline V gene sequence: CDR1 LGHNA, CDR2 YSLEER. V gave up 0 bases and J gave up 3 bases, with 14 bases separating them. There are 16 residues in the CDR3. The CDR3: CASSQDWRGGDYGYTF. The CDR3 bases are TGCGCCAGCAGCCAAGATTGGCGGGGGGGAGACTATGGCTACACCTTC.

This chain links TRBV7-3 with TRBJ2-7; possibly TRBD2 for D (7 bases). The CDR3 extends over 15 amino acids. Trimming pared 2 bases from V and 2 bases from J, leaving 13 bases between. The germline V gene encodes CDR1 SGHTA and CDR2 FQGTGA. CDR3 region: CASSLFAGAAYEQYF. CDR3 DNA: TGTGCCAGCAGCTTATTTGCGGGGGCGGCCTACGAGCAGTACTTC. The full variable domain, completed using reference TRBV7-3 and TRBJ2-7, is GAGVSQTPSNKVTEKGKYVELRCDPISGHTALYWYRQSLGQGPEFLIYFQGTGAADDSGLPNDRFFAVRPEGSVSTLKIQRTERGDSAVYLCASSLFAGAAYEQYFGPGTRLTVT.

The rearrangement uses TRBV25-1 and TRBJ2-7; possible D gene TRBD2, 6 bases. The CDR3 is made up of 15 amino acids. The V gene lost 2 bases and the J gene lost 0 bases, with 11 bases spanning the gap. Germline V gene data show CDR1 as MGHDK and CDR2 as SYGVNS. Here the CDR3 DNA reads TGTGCCAGCAGTGAAATTGCGGGGAGCTCCTACGAGCAGTACTTC. This gives the protein CASSEIAGSSYEQYF.

The CDR3 nucleotides read TGTGCCAGCAGCCGATACAGGGAGAGTTGGAGTCAGCCCCAGCATTTT. It codes for CASSRYRESWSQPQHF. The rearrangement links TRBV28 to TRBJ1-5; D possibly corresponds to TRBD1 (6 bases). Germline assignment: CDR1 MDHEN and CDR2 SYDVKM. Between the trimmed V and J ends, which lost 6 bases and 6 bases, there was a span of 21 bases. The CDR3 extends over 16 amino acids.

As regards this clone: Additional DNA sequences in this sample encode the identical CDR3. The gene calls are TRBV5-6 and TRBJ2-1; possible D gene TRBD1, 6 bases. The CDR3 is 15 residues long. In germline, CDR1 is SGHDT, CDR2 YYEEEE. V gave up 5 bases and J gave up 0 bases, with 12 bases separating them. In DNA form, the CDR3 reads TGTGCCAGCAGTTTCGGACAGAGCTCCTACAATGAGCAGTTCTTC. Translation gives CASSFGQSSYNEQFF.

The V gene is TRBV4-2, the J gene TRBJ2-1; 8 bases line up with TRBD2. The CDR3 consists of 17 residues. The germline gives CDR1 LGHNA, CDR2 YNFKEQ. J lost 6 bases, V lost 3 bases, and 13 bases had no gene match. This CDR3 is CASSQTFGTGGPNEQFF. The CDR3 DNA follows: TGTGCCAGCAGCCAGACATTCGGGACGGGGGGGCCCAATGAGCAGTTCTTC.

The chain combines TRBV6-1 with TRBJ2-7; no reliable D call. The V end lost 2 bases, the J end lost 5 bases, and 7 bases lay between the germline ends. CDR3 size: 12 residues. CDR1 MNHNS and CDR2 SASEGT come from the germline V gene. The chain's CDR3 is CASSEKKHEQYF. CDR3 nucleotide sequence: TGTGCCAGCAGTGAAAAAAAGCACGAGCAGTACTTC.

The CDR3 region is CAISEWRTTHYEQYF. The CDR3 region has the DNA TGTGCCATCAGTGAGTGGAGAACAACTCATTACGAGCAGTACTTC. V usage is TRBV10-3 and J usage is TRBJ2-7; D remains ambiguous. This CDR3 is built from 15 residues. The V gene lost 1 base and the J gene lost 4 bases, with 14 bases spanning the gap. Germline V gene lookup returns CDR1 ENHRY and CDR2 SYGVKD.

Details on this clone: This sample includes further DNA sequences coding for the same CDR3. This sequence joins TRBV2 and TRBJ1-3, with D tentatively TRBD1 (6 bases). With 3 bases removed from V and 0 bases from J, the gap between germline ends came to 9 bases. CDR1 and CDR2 from the germline V gene are SNHLY and FYNNEI. CDR3 length: 15 amino acids. The CDR3 region has the DNA TGTGCCAGCAGTGAGGACAGTTTCTCTGGAAACACCATATATTTT. This codes for CASSEDSFSGNTIYF.

The chain carries TRBV28 and TRBJ1-5; D is unresolved. The CDR3 extends over 17 amino acids. Germline loops: CDR1 MDHEN, CDR2 SYDVKM. With 4 bases removed from V and 0 bases from J, the gap between germline ends came to 16 bases. The CDR3 loop is CASSSVRRSLSNQPQHF. CDR3 nucleotide sequence: TGTGCCAGCAGTTCCGTACGACGGTCACTTAGCAATCAGCCCCAGCATTTT.

The rearrangement links TRBV9 to TRBJ2-4, with 7 bases fitting TRBD1. The CDR3 has 15 residues. Germline assignment: CDR1 SGDLS and CDR2 YYNGEE. The V segment lost 3 bases and the J segment 3 bases; nucleotides outside the gene matches: 6. CDR3 amino acids: CASSGTGDVKNIQYF. In DNA form, the CDR3 reads TGTGCCAGCAGCGGTACAGGGGATGTCAAAAACATTCAGTACTTC.